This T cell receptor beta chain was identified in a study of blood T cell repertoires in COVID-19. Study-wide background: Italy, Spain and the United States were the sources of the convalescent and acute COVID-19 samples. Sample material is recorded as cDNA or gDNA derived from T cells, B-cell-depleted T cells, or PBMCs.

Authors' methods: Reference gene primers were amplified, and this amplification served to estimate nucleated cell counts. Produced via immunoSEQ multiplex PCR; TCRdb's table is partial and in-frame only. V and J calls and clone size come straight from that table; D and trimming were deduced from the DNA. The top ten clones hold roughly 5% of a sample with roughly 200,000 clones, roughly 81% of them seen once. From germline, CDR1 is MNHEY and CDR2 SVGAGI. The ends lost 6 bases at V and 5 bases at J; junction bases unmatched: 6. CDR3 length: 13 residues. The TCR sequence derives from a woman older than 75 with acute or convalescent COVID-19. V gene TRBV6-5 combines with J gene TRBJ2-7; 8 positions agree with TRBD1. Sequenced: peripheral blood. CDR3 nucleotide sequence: TGTGCCAGCAGACAGGGGGGTGGGAACGAGCAGTACTTC. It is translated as CASRQGGGNEQYF.